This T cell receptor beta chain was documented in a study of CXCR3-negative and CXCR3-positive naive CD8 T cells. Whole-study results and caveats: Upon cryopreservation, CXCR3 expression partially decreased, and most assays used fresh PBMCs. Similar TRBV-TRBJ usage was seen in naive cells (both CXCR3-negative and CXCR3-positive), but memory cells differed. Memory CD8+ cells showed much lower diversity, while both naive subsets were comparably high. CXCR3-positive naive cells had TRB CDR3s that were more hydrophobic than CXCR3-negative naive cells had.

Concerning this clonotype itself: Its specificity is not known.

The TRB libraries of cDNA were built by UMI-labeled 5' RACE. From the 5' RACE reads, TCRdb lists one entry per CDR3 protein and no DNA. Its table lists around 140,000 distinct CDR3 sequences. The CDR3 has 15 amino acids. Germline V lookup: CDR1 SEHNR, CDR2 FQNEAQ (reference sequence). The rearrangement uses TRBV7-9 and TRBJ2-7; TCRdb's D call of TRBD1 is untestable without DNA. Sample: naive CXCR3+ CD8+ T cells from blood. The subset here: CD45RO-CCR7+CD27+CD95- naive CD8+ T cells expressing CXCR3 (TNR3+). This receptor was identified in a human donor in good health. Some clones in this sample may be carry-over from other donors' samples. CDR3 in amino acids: CASSQEGGAIYEQYF.